The T cell receptor (beta chain) under discussion was sequenced for a study of shared clonotypes between healthy human individuals. The CDR3 is made up of 12 amino acids. Germline CDR1 reads SQVTM; CDR2 reads ANQGSEA. Trimming removed 5 bases from V and 4 bases from J, with 11 bases in between. Measured with immunoSEQ multiplex PCR; TCRdb has only the in-frame clones, and not every one. The sample records roughly 1,500,000 clones, approximately 98% being singletons. Sequencing was done on a sample of naive CD4+ T cells sorted from blood. As for subset: CD45RA+ positively selected. The rearrangement uses TRBV29-1 and TRBJ1-1; D uncertain. The source of this sequence is a man aged 25-45 years in good health. CDR3 protein: CSVSRPTTEAFF. In nucleotides, the CDR3 is TGCAGCGTTTCCAGGCCCACCACTGAAGCTTTCTTT.